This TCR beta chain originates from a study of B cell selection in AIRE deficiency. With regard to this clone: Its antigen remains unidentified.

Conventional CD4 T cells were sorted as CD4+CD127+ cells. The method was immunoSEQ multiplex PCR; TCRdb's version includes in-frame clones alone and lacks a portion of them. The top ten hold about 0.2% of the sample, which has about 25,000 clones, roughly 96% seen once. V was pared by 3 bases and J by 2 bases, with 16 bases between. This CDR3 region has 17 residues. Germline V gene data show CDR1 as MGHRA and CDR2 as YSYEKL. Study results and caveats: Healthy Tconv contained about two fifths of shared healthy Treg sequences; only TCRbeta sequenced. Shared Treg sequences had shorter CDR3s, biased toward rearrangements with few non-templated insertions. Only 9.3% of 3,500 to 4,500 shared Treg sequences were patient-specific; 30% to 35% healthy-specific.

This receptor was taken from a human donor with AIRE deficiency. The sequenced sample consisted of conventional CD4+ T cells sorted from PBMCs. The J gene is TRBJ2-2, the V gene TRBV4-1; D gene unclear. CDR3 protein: CASSHSTDPVNTGELFF. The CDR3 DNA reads TGCGCCAGCAGCCATAGCACGGACCCCGTAAACACCGGGGAGCTGTTTTTT.